The entry below describes one TCR beta chain. The CDR3 contains 12 residues. This entry comes from a study of blood T cell repertoires in COVID-19. About the research overall: Samples of COVID-19 (acute and convalescent) were obtained from the United States, Italy and Spain. From T cells, B-cell-depleted T cells, or PBMCs came the material, which was cDNA or gDNA.

How the authors handled the data: Amplification of reference gene primers was used by the study to estimate nucleated cell counts. The method was immunoSEQ multiplex PCR; TCRdb's version includes in-frame clones alone and lacks a portion of them. From that table come the V and J calls and clone size; the DNA was used to work out D and trimming. The sample lists approximately 94,000 clones, roughly 80% occurring once. The TCR sequence derives from a woman in her 70s with acute or convalescent COVID-19. Sequenced material: peripheral blood. The chain carries TRBV21-1 and TRBJ1-1. TRBV21-1 is deemed a pseudogene. Here the CDR3 DNA reads TGTGCCAGCAGCAAACTGGAGAGGAGAGCTTTCTTT. It specifies CASSKLERRAFF.